This section outlines one T cell receptor (beta chain) sequence together with its context. Data came from immunoSEQ multiplex PCR; TCRdb stores just in-frame clones and leaves some out. The sample records roughly 150,000 clones, around nine tenths being singletons. This entry belongs to a study of control samples from healthy donors and cancer patients. The CDR3 is made up of 14 amino acids. Per the germline V gene, CDR1 is SGHRS and CDR2 is YFSETQ. Trimming removed 1 base from V and 5 bases from J, with 12 bases in between. The chain has TRBV5-1 and TRBJ2-5; tentatively, D is TRBD2 (5 bases). The sample was blood. The TCR comes from a man younger than 35 in good health. CDR3 nucleotide sequence: TGCGCCAGCAGCTTGCAATCTAGCCCCGAGACCCAGTACTTC. Amino acids: CASSLQSSPETQYF. Combining the CDR3 with reference TRBV5-1 and TRBJ2-5 gives the whole variable domain KAGVTQTPRYLIKTRGQQVTLSCSPISGHRSVSWYQQTPGQGLQFLFEYFSETQRNKGNFPGRFSGRQFSNSRSEMNVSTLELGDSALYLCASSLQSSPETQYFGPGTRLLVL.